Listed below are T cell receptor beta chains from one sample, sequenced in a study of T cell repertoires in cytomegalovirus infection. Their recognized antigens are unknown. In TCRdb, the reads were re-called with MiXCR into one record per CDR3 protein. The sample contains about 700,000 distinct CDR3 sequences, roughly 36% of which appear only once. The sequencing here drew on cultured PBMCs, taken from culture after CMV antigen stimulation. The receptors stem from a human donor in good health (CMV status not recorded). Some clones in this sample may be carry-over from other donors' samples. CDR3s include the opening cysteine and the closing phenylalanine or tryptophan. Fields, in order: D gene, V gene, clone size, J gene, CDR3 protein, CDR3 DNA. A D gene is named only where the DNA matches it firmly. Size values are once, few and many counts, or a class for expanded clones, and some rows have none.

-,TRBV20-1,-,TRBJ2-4,CSAREMGSNIQYF,TGCAGTGCTAGGGAAATGGGCAGTAACATTCAGTACTTC
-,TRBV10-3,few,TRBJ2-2,CAISESPGQGKNTGELFF,TGTGCCATCAGTGAGAGTCCAGGGCAGGGGAAGAACACCGGGGAGCTGTTTTTT
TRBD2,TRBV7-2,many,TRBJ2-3,CASSSSGAPDTQYF,TGTGCCAGCAGTTCTAGCGGGGCTCCAGATACGCAGTATTTT
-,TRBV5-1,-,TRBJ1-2,CASSSQNNYGYTF,TGCGCCAGCAGCTCGCAGAATAACTATGGCTACACCTTC
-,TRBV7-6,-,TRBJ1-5,CASSLNPRSNQPQHF,TGTGCCAGCAGCTTGAACCCGAGGAGCAATCAGCCCCAGCATTTT
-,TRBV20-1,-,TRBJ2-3,CSAREIAGRGGDTDTQYF,TGCAGTGCTAGAGAAATAGCGGGAAGAGGGGGCGACACAGATACGCAGTATTTT
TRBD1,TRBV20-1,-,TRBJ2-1,CSARDRGRVFF,TGCAGTGCCAGGGACAGGGGCAGGGTGTTCTTC
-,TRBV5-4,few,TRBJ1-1,CASSLSAGTTEAFF,TGTGCCAGCAGCTTAAGCGCAGGGACAACTGAAGCTTTCTTT
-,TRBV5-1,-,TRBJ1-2,CASSLAQSYYGYTF,TGCGCCAGCAGCTTGGCCCAATCGTACTATGGCTACACCTTC
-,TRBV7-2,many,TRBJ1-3,CASSQFRGYGGGSSGNTIYF,TGTGCCAGCAGCCAGTTTAGGGGGTACGGGGGGGGCAGCTCTGGAAACACCATATATTTT
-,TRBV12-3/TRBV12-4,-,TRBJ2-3,CASSRKEGTDTQYF,TGTGCCAGCAGCCGGAAGGAGGGCACAGATACGCAGTATTTT
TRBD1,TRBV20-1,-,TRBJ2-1,CSAGGDRAASYNEQFF,TGCAGTGCTGGGGGTGACAGGGCCGCCTCCTACAATGAGCAGTTCTTC
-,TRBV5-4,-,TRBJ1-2,CASSLTFRGSGYTF,TGTGCCAGCAGCCTTACCTTCAGGGGATCTGGCTACACCTTC
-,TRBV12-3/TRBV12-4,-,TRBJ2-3,CASNNRRAGTDTQYF,TGTGCCAGCAACAATCGCAGGGCGGGCACAGATACGCAGTATTTT
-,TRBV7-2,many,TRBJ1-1,CASSPSGWDTEAFF,TGTGCCAGCAGCCCGTCCGGGTGGGACACTGAAGCTTTCTTT
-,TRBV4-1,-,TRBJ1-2,CASSQAGPANNYGYTF,TGTGCCAGCAGCCAAGCAGGGCCAGCAAATAACTATGGCTACACCTTC
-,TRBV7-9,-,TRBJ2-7,CASSSGTRPRTSSYEQYF,TGTGCCAGCAGCTCCGGGACAAGACCTCGCACGAGCTCCTACGAGCAGTACTTC
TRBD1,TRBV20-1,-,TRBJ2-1,CSARPNRDRGVREFF,TGCAGTGCTAGACCCAACCGGGACAGAGGAGTTCGGGAGTTCTTC
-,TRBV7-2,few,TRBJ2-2,CASSLLGLMNTGELFF,TGTGCCAGCAGCTTGCTCGGGCTTATGAACACCGGGGAGCTGTTTTTT
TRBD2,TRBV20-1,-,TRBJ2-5,CSARELAGGLEETQYF,TGCAGTGCTAGAGAATTAGCGGGGGGGTTGGAGGAGACCCAGTACTTC
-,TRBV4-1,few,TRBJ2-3,CASSQAVRTDTQYF,TGCGCCAGCAGCCAAGCGGTTAGGACAGATACGCAGTATTTT
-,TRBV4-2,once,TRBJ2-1,CASSQATRRAEQFF,TGTGCCAGCAGCCAAGCCACGAGAAGGGCCGAGCAGTTCTTC
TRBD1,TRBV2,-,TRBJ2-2,CASIQGPPGTGELFF,TGTGCCAGCATACAGGGGCCGCCGGGCACCGGGGAGCTGTTTTTT
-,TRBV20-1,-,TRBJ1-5,CSARVADFNQPQHF,TGCAGTGCTAGAGTTGCGGACTTTAATCAGCCCCAGCATTTT
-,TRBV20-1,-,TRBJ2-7,CSASWGRSYEQYF,TGCAGTGCTAGCTGGGGGAGGTCCTACGAGCAGTACTTC
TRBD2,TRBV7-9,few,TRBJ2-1,CASSRPGLAGWSSYNEQFF,TGTGCCAGCAGCCGCCCCGGACTAGCGGGGTGGAGCTCCTACAATGAGCAGTTCTTC
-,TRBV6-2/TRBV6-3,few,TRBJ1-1,CASSSRSTTEAFF,TGTGCCAGCAGTTCCCGATCTACCACTGAAGCTTTCTTT
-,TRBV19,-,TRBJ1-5,CASSTYNQPQHF,TGTGCCAGTAGTACGTACAATCAGCCCCAGCATTTT
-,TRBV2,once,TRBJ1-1,CAITTYGGTEAFF,TGTGCCATAACTACATATGGGGGGACTGAAGCTTTCTTT
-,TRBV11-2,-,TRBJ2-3,CASSFDSIDTQYF,TGTGCCAGCAGCTTCGACAGTATAGATACGCAGTATTTT
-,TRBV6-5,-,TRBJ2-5,CASSSSMGSTETQYF,TGTGCCAGCAGTTCCTCCATGGGTAGCACAGAGACCCAGTACTTC
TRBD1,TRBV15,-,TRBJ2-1,CATGDSYNEQFF,TGTGCCACGGGGGACAGCTACAATGAGCAGTTCTTC
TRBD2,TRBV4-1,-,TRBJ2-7,CASSQDPAGAYYEQYF,TGCGCCAGCAGCCAAGATCCAGCGGGGGCTTACTACGAGCAGTACTTC